This TCR beta chain derives from a study of Ad26.COV2.S vaccination and SARS-CoV-2 variants. The study, taken as a whole, reports: The placebo group had lower spike-specific TCR breadth than the vaccine recipients did. Vaccinees reportedly had broad spike-specific CD8+ and CD4+ T cell responses.

Sequencing was performed with immunoSEQ multiplex PCR; in TCRdb, only in-frame clones are kept and a portion is missing. The table lists roughly 150,000 clones, roughly 89% of them singletons. For this clone: The target antigen is unknown.

The source of this sequence is a human donor who had recovered from COVID-19. The sequencing used peripheral blood, collected after recovery from COVID-19.

The CDR3 DNA reads TGTGCCAGCAGCTCCCAGCTGATTAGCCCCCCAGATACGCAGTATTTT. This codes for CASSSQLISPPDTQYF. This chain joins TRBV7-2 and TRBJ2-3; D unclear. The CDR3 has 16 residues. Per germline, CDR1 SGHTA and CDR2 FQGNSA. V was clipped by 4 bases and J by 4 bases, with 18 bases between them.